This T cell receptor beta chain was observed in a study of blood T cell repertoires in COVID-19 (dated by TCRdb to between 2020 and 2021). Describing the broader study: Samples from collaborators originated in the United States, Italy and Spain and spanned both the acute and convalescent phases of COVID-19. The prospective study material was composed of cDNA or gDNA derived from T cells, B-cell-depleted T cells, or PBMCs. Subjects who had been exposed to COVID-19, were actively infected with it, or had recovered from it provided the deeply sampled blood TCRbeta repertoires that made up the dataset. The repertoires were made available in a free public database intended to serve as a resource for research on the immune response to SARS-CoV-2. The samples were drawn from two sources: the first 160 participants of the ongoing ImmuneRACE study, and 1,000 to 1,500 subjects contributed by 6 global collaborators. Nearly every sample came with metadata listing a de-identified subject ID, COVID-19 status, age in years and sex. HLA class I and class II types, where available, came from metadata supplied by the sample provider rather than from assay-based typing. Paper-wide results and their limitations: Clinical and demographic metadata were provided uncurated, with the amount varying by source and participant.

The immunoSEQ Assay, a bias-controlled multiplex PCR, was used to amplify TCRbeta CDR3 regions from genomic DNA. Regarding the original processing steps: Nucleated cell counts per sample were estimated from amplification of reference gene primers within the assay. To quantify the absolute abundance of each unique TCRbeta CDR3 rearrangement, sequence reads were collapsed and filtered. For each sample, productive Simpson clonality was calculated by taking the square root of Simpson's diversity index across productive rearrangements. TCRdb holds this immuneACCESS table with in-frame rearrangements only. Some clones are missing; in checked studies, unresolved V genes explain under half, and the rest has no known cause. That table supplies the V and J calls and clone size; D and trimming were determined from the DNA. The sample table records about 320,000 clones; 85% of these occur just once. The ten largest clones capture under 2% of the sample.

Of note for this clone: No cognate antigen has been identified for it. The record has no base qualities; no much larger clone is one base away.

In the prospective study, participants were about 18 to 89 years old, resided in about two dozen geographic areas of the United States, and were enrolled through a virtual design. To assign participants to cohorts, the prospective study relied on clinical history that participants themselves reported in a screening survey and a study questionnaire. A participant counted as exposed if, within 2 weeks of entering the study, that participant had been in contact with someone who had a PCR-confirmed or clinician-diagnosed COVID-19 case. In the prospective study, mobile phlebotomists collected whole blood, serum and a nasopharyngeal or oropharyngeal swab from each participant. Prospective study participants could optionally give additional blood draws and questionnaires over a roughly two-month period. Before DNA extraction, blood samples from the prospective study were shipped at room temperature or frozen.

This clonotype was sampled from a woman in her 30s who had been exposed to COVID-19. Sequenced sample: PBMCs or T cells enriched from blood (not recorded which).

The CDR3 region: CASSSGSGGTTEAFF. The DNA sequence follows: TGTGCCAGCAGCTCGGGCTCAGGGGGGACCACTGAAGCTTTCTTT. The sequence is built from TRBV11-2 and TRBJ1-1; 7 bases in the middle match TRBD1. Trimming leaves V shorter by 4 bases and J shorter by 4 bases, with the junction holding 9 bases beyond the gene matches. CDR1 and CDR2 are drawn from the germline V gene: SGHAT, FQNNGV. The CDR3 runs 15 amino acids, cysteine and phenylalanine included. Only the CDR3 region is kept as DNA, spanning 45 bases read in frame from base 1.